This T cell receptor (beta chain) was obtained from a study of early T cells in non-severe SARS-CoV-2 infection. Study context: Whole-blood bulk RNA, unsorted, was sequenced, and chains were unpaired.

V was clipped by 5 bases and J by 1 base; unmatched bases: 0. The germline V gene encodes CDR1 MRHNA and CDR2 SNTAGT. CDR3 length: 14 amino acids. TCRdb fed the 5' RACE reads into MiXCR, producing one record per CDR3 protein. The sample has 55,000 or so distinct CDR3 sequences; 6.2% are singletons. This clonotype was observed at least ten times. The chain employs TRBV6-4 and TRBJ2-3; TRBD2 aligns across 10 bases. The origin of this receptor is an adult who was a healthcare worker with PCR-confirmed SARS-CoV-2 infection or an uninfected control (not recorded which). What was sequenced was whole blood. For the CDR3, the DNA is TGTGCCAGCAGTCTAGCGGGGGGCACAGATACGCAGTATTTT. As protein: CASSLAGGTDTQYF.